This T cell receptor beta chain was sequenced during a study of cytomegalovirus exposure and HLA in healthy donors. Amplification used 60 Vbeta primers and 13 Jbeta primers. TCRdb's table, derived via immunoSEQ multiplex PCR, lists solely in-frame clones and lacks some. The sample carries 170,000 or so clones, approximately 81% recorded once. Germline V gene data show CDR1 as SGHRS and CDR2 as YFSETQ. The CDR3 totals 15 residues. Sample: PBMCs. This sequence was found in a boy aged 2-9 years in good health and CMV-seronegative. The chain employs TRBV5-1 and TRBJ2-5, with 7 bases aligning to TRBD1. The end of the DNA aligns better with TRBJ2-7, so the J call may be wrong. CDR3 sequence (DNA): TGCGCCAGCAGCTTGGGCCGGACAGGCACCTACGAGCAGTACTTC. Translation gives CASSLGRTGTYEQYF.